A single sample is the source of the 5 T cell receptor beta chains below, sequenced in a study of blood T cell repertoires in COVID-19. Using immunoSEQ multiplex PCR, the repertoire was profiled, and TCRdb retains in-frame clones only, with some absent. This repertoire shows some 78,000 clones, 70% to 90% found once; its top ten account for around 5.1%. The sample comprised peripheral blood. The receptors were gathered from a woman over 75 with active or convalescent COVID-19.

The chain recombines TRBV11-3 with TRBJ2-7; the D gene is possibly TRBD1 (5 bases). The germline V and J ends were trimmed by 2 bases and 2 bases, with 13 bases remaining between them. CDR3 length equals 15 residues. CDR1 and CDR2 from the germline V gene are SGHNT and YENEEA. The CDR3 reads CASSLLRKGTYEQYF. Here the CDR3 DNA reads TGTGCCAGCAGCTTACTGAGGAAGGGGACCTACGAGCAGTACTTC.

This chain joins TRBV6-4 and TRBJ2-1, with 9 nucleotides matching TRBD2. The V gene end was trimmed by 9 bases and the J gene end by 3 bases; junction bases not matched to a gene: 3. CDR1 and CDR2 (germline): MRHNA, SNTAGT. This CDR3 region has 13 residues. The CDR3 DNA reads TGTGCCAGACTAGCGGGTCTCTACAATGAGCAGTTCTTC. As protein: CARLAGLYNEQFF.

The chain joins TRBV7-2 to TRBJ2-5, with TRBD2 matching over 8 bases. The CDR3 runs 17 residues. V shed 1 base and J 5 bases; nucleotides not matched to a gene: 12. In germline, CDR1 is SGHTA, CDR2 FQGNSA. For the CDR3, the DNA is TGTGCCAGCAGCTTAGGGGTTAGCGGGGCCGAGGGTGAGACCCAGTACTTC. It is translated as CASSLGVSGAEGETQYF.

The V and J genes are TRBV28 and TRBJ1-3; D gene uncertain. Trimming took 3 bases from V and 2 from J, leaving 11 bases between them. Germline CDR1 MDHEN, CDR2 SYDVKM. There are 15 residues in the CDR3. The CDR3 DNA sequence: TGTGCCAGCAGTTTGCCCGGGAGTGCTGGAAACACCATATATTTT. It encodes CASSLPGSAGNTIYF.

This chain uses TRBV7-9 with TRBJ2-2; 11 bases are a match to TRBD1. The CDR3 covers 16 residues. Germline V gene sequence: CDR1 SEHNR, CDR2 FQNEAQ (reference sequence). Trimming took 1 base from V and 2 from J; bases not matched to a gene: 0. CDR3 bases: TGTGCCAGCAGCTTAGGGACAGGGGGCAACACCGGGGAGCTGTTTTTT. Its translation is CASSLGTGGNTGELFF. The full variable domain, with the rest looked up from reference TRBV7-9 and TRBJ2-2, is DTGVSQNPRHKITKRGQNVTFRCDPISEHNRLYWYRQTLGQGPEFLTYFQNEAQLEKSRLLSDRFSAERPKGSFSTLEIQRTEQGDSAMYLCASSLGTGGNTGELFFGEGSRLTVL.